A selection of T cell receptor beta chains follows, all from one sample in a study of blood T cells in healthy people across ages. A single record per CDR3 protein comes from TCRdb applying MiXCR to the 5' RACE reads. This sample carries about 930,000 distinct CDR3 sequences, 25% to 30% of them seen once, and the ten largest clones take 9.5% to 13%. The same sample was also studied in work on T cells of mothers and their children.

The sequenced sample consisted of blood. The receptors stem from a woman aged 40 to 50 in good health. Both conserved end residues are trimmed from each CDR3. Each record gives: CDR3 length, D gene, J gene, V gene, CDR3 protein. The D gene is left open where the match is weak.

len: 14; d_gene: .; j_gene: TRBJ2-1; v_gene: TRBV6-2/TRBV6-3; CDR3aa: ASSYSVMGGRYEQF
len: 11; d_gene: TRBD1; j_gene: TRBJ2-7; v_gene: TRBV28; CDR3aa: ASEQGTRYEQY
len: 10; d_gene: TRBD1; j_gene: TRBJ2-1; v_gene: TRBV29-1; CDR3aa: SGRQGANEQF
len: 9; d_gene: .; j_gene: .; v_gene: TRBV28; CDR3aa: AIRLQETQY
len: 13; d_gene: TRBD1; j_gene: TRBJ2-1; v_gene: TRBV5-1; CDR3aa: ASSLAGQGSNEQF
len: 13; d_gene: .; j_gene: TRBJ2-3; v_gene: TRBV11-2; CDR3aa: ASSFLLVGTDTQY
len: 11; d_gene: .; j_gene: TRBJ1-1; v_gene: TRBV6-5; CDR3aa: ASSRAGSTEAF
len: 10; d_gene: .; j_gene: TRBJ2-1; v_gene: TRBV2; CDR3aa: ASRRVGDEQF
len: 13; d_gene: .; j_gene: TRBJ1-4; v_gene: TRBV6-5; CDR3aa: ASRGRQSTNEKLF
len: 13; d_gene: TRBD1; j_gene: TRBJ2-5; v_gene: TRBV6-6; CDR3aa: ASGSTGGEGYGQY
len: 13; d_gene: TRBD1; j_gene: TRBJ1-2; v_gene: TRBV9; CDR3aa: ASSDPLQGYYGYT
len: 10; d_gene: TRBD1; j_gene: TRBJ1-2; v_gene: TRBV28; CDR3aa: ASQTGPYGYT
len: 13; d_gene: .; j_gene: TRBJ2-7; v_gene: TRBV4-1; CDR3aa: ASSQAPGETYEQY
len: 11; d_gene: TRBD1; j_gene: TRBJ2-7; v_gene: TRBV27; CDR3aa: ASSWTGEDEQY
len: 13; d_gene: .; j_gene: TRBJ2-1; v_gene: TRBV27; CDR3aa: ASQPNSWAGSEQF
len: 14; d_gene: .; j_gene: TRBJ2-1; v_gene: TRBV7-2; CDR3aa: ASSSKTGPRFNEQF
len: 13; d_gene: .; j_gene: TRBJ2-7; v_gene: TRBV9; CDR3aa: ASSVRGVGSDEQY
len: 13; d_gene: .; j_gene: TRBJ2-4; v_gene: TRBV3-1; CDR3aa: ASSQDFVAKNIQY
len: 13; d_gene: .; j_gene: TRBJ2-5; v_gene: TRBV7-3; CDR3aa: ASSSNSGQGGEQY
len: 13; d_gene: TRBD2; j_gene: TRBJ2-1; v_gene: TRBV7-3; CDR3aa: ASSISGGPSNEQF
len: 15; d_gene: .; j_gene: TRBJ2-3; v_gene: TRBV5-1; CDR3aa: ASSRRDLSRRTDTQY
len: 14; d_gene: TRBD1; j_gene: TRBJ1-2; v_gene: TRBV18; CDR3aa: ASSPVRTGETYGYT
len: 13; d_gene: .; j_gene: TRBJ1-1; v_gene: TRBV28; CDR3aa: ASSPPGPQNTEAF
len: 14; d_gene: .; j_gene: TRBJ2-3; v_gene: TRBV20-1; CDR3aa: SATNRGAGSTDTQY
len: 13; d_gene: TRBD2; j_gene: TRBJ2-1; v_gene: TRBV9; CDR3aa: ASSPRGSGGFEQF
len: 14; d_gene: TRBD1; j_gene: TRBJ1-2; v_gene: TRBV20-1; CDR3aa: SARGQGGSGNYGYT
len: 14; d_gene: .; j_gene: TRBJ2-7; v_gene: TRBV15; CDR3aa: ATSRVFEGGSYEQY
len: 13; d_gene: .; j_gene: TRBJ1-1; v_gene: TRBV11-2; CDR3aa: ASISPGRRGTEAF
len: 12; d_gene: .; j_gene: TRBJ1-2; v_gene: TRBV5-1; CDR3aa: ASSLDALSTGYT
len: 12; d_gene: TRBD2; j_gene: TRBJ2-1; v_gene: TRBV6-2/TRBV6-3; CDR3aa: ASRGGGRGNEQF
len: 11; d_gene: .; j_gene: TRBJ1-2; v_gene: TRBV12-3/TRBV12-4; CDR3aa: ASSSGPNRGYT
len: 13; d_gene: .; j_gene: TRBJ2-5; v_gene: TRBV2; CDR3aa: ASTAGPYFQESQY
len: 10; d_gene: .; j_gene: TRBJ2-1; v_gene: TRBV7-9; CDR3aa: ASSFHNNEQF
len: 11; d_gene: TRBD1; j_gene: TRBJ1-5; v_gene: TRBV20-1; CDR3aa: SAPDRAHQPQH
len: 12; d_gene: .; j_gene: TRBJ1-2; v_gene: TRBV6-5; CDR3aa: ASSYSSVNYGYT
len: 12; d_gene: .; j_gene: TRBJ2-1; v_gene: TRBV5-1; CDR3aa: ASSLSGLPNEQF
len: 12; d_gene: .; j_gene: TRBJ2-1; v_gene: TRBV5-6; CDR3aa: ASSLGQIYNEQF
len: 12; d_gene: TRBD2; j_gene: TRBJ2-7; v_gene: TRBV29-1; CDR3aa: SVLPRAGPGEQY
len: 11; d_gene: .; j_gene: TRBJ2-7; v_gene: TRBV28; CDR3aa: ASSLSVSILQY
len: 11; d_gene: .; j_gene: TRBJ1-1; v_gene: TRBV12-3/TRBV12-4; CDR3aa: ASSSSGHLEAF
len: 13; d_gene: .; j_gene: TRBJ2-7; v_gene: TRBV28; CDR3aa: ASSLSSSGSYEQY
len: 11; d_gene: .; j_gene: TRBJ2-1; v_gene: TRBV15; CDR3aa: ATSRVVDGEQF
len: 10; d_gene: .; j_gene: TRBJ1-5; v_gene: TRBV6-2/TRBV6-3; CDR3aa: ASSYPYQPQH
len: 12; d_gene: .; j_gene: TRBJ1-2; v_gene: TRBV6-2/TRBV6-3; CDR3aa: ASSYSIESYGYT
len: 15; d_gene: TRBD2; j_gene: TRBJ2-7; v_gene: TRBV6-6; CDR3aa: ASSYSRGLADTYEQY
len: 14; d_gene: .; j_gene: TRBJ1-1; v_gene: TRBV5-1; CDR3aa: ASSDNPGARGTEAF
len: 11; d_gene: .; j_gene: TRBJ2-7; v_gene: TRBV5-1; CDR3aa: ASRADYSYEQY
len: 16; d_gene: .; j_gene: TRBJ2-1; v_gene: TRBV7-7; CDR3aa: ASSLGAVGRSSRNEQF
len: 11; d_gene: .; j_gene: TRBJ2-5; v_gene: TRBV2; CDR3aa: ASSEDPWETQY
len: 12; d_gene: TRBD1; j_gene: TRBJ2-7; v_gene: TRBV9; CDR3aa: ASSGGQGRDEQY
len: 12; d_gene: .; j_gene: TRBJ2-5; v_gene: TRBV18; CDR3aa: AGSPSRYQETQY
len: 13; d_gene: TRBD2; j_gene: TRBJ2-3; v_gene: TRBV3-1; CDR3aa: ASSMGLVLTDTQY
len: 13; d_gene: TRBD1; j_gene: TRBJ1-2; v_gene: TRBV7-6; CDR3aa: ASSSTLGQGYGYT